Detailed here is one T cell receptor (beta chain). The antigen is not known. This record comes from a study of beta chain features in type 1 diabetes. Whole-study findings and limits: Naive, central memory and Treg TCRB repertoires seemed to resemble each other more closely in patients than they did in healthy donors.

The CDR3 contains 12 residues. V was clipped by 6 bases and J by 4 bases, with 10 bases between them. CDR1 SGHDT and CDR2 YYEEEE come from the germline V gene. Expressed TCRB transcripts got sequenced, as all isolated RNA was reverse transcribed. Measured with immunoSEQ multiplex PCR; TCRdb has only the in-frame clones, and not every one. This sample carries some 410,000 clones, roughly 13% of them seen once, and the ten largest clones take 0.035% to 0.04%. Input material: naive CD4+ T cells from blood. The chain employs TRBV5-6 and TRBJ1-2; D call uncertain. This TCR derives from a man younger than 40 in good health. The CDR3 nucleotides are TGTGCCAGCACATTCGGGCCCTATGGCTACACCTTC. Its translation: CASTFGPYGYTF.